The TCR beta chain described here comes from a study of T cells in Graves' hyperthyroidism and ophthalmopathy. Study outcomes and limitations: In the blood, most expanded thyroid clonotypes above 0.001 appeared as well.

CDR1 and CDR2 from the germline V gene are SGHDT and YYEEEE. The CDR3 has 12 residues. Between the trimmed V and J ends, which lost 3 bases and 6 bases, there was a span of 10 bases. As to this clonotype: Its antigen is not known.

Ophthalmopathy patients had Clinical Activity Score at least 3, NOSPECS grade at least 4, duration under 3 months. Exclusion followed for patients with uncontrolled infection, other autoimmune disease, pregnancy or lactation. Diagnosing involved the use of clinical symptoms, serum thyroxine and TRAb, thyroid ultrasound and orbital computed tomography. Authors of the study amplified TCR beta CDR3 regions from RNA transcripts. During a first-round RT-PCR of the TCR CDR3, the HTBI primer set was used. TCRdb re-called the multiplex PCR reads through MiXCR, storing one row per CDR3 protein. The sample contains about 600,000 distinct CDR3 sequences, 13% to 15% of which appear only once.

V and J are TRBV5-6 and TRBJ2-7; D not resolved. The material sequenced was blood. The sequence derives from a woman aged 18-29 years with Graves' ophthalmopathy. This CDR3 is CASSSRVSEQYF. CDR3 coding DNA: TGTGCCAGCAGCTCCAGAGTCTCCGAGCAGTACTTC.